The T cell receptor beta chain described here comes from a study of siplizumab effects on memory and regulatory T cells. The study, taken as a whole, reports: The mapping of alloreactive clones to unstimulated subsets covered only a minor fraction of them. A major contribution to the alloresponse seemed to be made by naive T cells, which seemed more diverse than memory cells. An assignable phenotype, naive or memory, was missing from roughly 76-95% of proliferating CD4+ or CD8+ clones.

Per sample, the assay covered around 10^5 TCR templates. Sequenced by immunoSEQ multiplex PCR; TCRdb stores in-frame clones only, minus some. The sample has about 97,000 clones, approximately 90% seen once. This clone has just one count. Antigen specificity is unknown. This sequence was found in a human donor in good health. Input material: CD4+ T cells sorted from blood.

The CDR3 DNA reads TGTGCCAGCAGTGAAGCGGGGCGGGGGACCTTAGGGACCCAGTACTTC. Its translation is CASSEAGRGTLGTQYF. The chain combines TRBV2 with TRBJ2-5; 7 positions agree with TRBD2. In germline, CDR1 is SNHLY, CDR2 FYNNEI. The J segment lost 7 bases and the V segment lost 0 bases, leaving 11 bases of the junction unmatched. This CDR3 contains 16 residues.